The clone carrying this T cell receptor (beta chain) occurred a few times. What it recognizes is unknown. This specimen belongs to a study of response to subunit inactivated influenza vaccine. With 3 bases clipped from V and 0 bases from J, the junction kept 10 bases outside the gene matches. Germline CDR1 and CDR2: DFQATT and SNEGSKA (reference sequence). The CDR3 extends over 17 amino acids. Study-wide points: Few additional T cells are recruited per seasonal influenza vaccination, authors suggested.

TCRdb re-derived calls from the RT-PCR reads in MiXCR, one entry per CDR3 protein. Seen here are hundreds of thousands of distinct CDR3 sequences, 16% observed once, and the top ten hold 3% to 3.5%. The TCR originated in a man between 45 and 75 years old who received an inactivated influenza vaccine. This chain links TRBV20-1 with TRBJ2-3, with 9 bases identical to TRBD2. The sample here was CD4+ T cells sorted from PBMCs, taken less than 25 months after vaccination. In nucleotides, the CDR3 is TGCAGTGCTAGTGGGGGACCTAGCGGGACCAGCACAGATACGCAGTATTTT. Translating gives CSASGGPSGTSTDTQYF.